This T cell receptor beta chain is from a study of cytomegalovirus exposure and HLA in healthy donors. Both 60 Vbeta primers and 13 Jbeta primers went into the PCR. Clones were sequenced by immunoSEQ multiplex PCR, and TCRdb holds only the in-frame ones, with some missing. The sample contains some 170,000 clones, under 85% of which appear only once. The CDR3 length is 17 residues. V lost 4 bases and J lost 0; bases outside the gene matches: 9. The germline V gene encodes CDR1 SGHRS and CDR2 YFSETQ. This clone has just one count. The chain carries TRBV5-1 and TRBJ1-1, with 10 bases matching TRBD1. Material for sequencing was PBMCs. This TCR was recovered from a human donor in good health. CDR3 loop: CASSVGTGASMNTEAFF. Written as DNA, the CDR3 is TGCGCCAGCAGCGTCGGGACAGGGGCAAGTATGAACACTGAAGCTTTCTTT. Full variable domain (remainder filled in from reference TRBV5-1 and TRBJ1-1): KAGVTQTPRYLIKTRGQQVTLSCSPISGHRSVSWYQQTPGQGLQFLFEYFSETQRNKGNFPGRFSGRQFSNSRSEMNVSTLELGDSALYLCASSVGTGASMNTEAFFGQGTRLTVV.